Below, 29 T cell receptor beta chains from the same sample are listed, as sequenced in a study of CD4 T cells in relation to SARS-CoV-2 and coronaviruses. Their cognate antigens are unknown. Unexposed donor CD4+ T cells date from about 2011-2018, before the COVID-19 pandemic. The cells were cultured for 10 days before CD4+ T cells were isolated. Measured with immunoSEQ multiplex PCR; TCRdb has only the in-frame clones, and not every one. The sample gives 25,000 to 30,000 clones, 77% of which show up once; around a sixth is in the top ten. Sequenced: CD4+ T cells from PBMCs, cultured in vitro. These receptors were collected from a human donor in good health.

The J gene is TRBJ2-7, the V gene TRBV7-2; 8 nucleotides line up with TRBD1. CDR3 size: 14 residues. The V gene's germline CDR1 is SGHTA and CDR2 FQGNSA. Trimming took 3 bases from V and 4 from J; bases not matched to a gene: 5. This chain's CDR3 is CASSFGQGLYEQYF. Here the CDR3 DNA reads TGTGCCAGCAGCTTTGGACAGGGCTTATACGAGCAGTACTTC.

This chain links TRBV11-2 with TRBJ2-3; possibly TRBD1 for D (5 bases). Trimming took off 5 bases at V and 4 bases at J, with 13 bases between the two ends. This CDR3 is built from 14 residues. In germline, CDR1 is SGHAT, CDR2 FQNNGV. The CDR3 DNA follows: TGTGCCAGCAGCCCTGGGGCGGCCCCAGATACGCAGTATTTT. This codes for CASSPGAAPDTQYF.

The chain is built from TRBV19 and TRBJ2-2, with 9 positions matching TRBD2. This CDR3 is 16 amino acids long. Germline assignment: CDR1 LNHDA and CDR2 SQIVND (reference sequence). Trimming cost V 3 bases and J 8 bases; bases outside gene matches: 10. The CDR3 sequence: CASSIRGGGVPGELFF. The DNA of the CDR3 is TGTGCCAGTAGTATCCGCGGCGGGGGGGTTCCTGGGGAGCTGTTTTTT.

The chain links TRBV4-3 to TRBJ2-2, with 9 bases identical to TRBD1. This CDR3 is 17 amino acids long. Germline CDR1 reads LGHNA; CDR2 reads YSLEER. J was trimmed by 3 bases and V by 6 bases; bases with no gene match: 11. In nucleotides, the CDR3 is TGCGCCAGCAGTCGAACAACAGGGGGCTCGGACACCGGGGAGCTGTTTTTT. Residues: CASSRTTGGSDTGELFF.

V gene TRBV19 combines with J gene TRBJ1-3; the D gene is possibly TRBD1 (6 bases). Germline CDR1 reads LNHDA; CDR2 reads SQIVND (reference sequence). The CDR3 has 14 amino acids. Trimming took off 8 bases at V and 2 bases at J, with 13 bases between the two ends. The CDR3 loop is CASWRGVTGNTIYF. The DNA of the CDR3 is TGTGCCAGTTGGAGGGGGGTAACTGGAAACACCATATATTTT. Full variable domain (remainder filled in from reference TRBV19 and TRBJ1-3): DGGITQSPKYLFRKEGQNVTLSCEQNLNHDAMYWYRQDPGQGLRLIYYSQIVNDFQKGDIAEGYSVSREKKESFPLTVTSAQKNPTAFYLCASWRGVTGNTIYFGEGSWLTVV.

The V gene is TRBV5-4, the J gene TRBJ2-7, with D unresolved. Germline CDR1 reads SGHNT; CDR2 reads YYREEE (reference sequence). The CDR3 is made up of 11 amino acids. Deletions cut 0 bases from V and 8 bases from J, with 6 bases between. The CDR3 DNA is TGTGCCAGCAGCTTGGGTGGGCAGCAGTACTTC. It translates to CASSLGGQQYF.

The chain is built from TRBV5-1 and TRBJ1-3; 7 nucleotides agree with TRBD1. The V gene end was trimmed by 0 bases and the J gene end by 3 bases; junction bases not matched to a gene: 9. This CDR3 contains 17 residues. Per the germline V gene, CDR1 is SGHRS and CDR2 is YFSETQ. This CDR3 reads CASSLGQTGIGGNTIYF. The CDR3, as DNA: TGCGCCAGCAGCTTGGGCCAGACAGGGATCGGTGGAAACACCATATATTTT.

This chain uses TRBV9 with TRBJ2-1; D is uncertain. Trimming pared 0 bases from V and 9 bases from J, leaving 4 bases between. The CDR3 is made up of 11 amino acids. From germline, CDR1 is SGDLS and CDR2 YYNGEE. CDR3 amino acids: CASSVASEQFF. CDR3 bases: TGTGCCAGCAGCGTAGCGTCTGAGCAGTTCTTC.

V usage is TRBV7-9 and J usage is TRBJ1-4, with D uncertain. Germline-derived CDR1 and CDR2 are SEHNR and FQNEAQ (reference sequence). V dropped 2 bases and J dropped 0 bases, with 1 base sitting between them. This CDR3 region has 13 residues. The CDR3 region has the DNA TGTGCCAGCAGCTTAACAACTAATGAAAAACTGTTTTTT. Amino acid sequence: CASSLTTNEKLFF.

CDR3 protein: CASRDSGGSTDTQYF. CDR3 coding DNA: TGTGCCAGCAGGGATAGCGGGGGGAGCACAGATACGCAGTATTTT. This sequence joins TRBV7-3 and TRBJ2-3; 10 bases match TRBD2. CDR1 and CDR2 from the germline V gene are SGHTA and FQGTGA. This CDR3 has 15 residues. The V segment lost 6 bases and the J segment 0 bases; nucleotides outside the gene matches: 3.

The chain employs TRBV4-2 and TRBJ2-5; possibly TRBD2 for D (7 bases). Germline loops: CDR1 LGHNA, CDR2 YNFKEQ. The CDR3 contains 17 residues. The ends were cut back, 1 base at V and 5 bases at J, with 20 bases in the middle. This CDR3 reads CASSQGGTRSGGETQYF. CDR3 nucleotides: TGTGCCAGCAGCCAAGGGGGGACCCGTTCGGGGGGCGAGACCCAGTACTTC.

The CDR3 protein is CSVEDLANYGYTF. In DNA form, the CDR3 reads TGCAGCGTTGAGGACCTAGCTAACTATGGCTACACCTTC. The V gene is TRBV29-1, the J gene TRBJ1-2; D is unresolved. Germline values: CDR1 SQVTM, CDR2 ANQGSEA. V shed 3 bases and J shed 0 bases, with 8 bases lying between them. This CDR3 spans 13 amino acids. The variable domain in full, completed from reference TRBV29-1 and TRBJ1-2, reads SAVISQKPSRDICQRGTSLTIQCQVDSQVTMMFWYRQQPGQSLTLIATANQGSEATYESGFVIDKFPISRPNLTFSTLTVSNMSPEDSSIYLCSVEDLANYGYTFGSGTRLTVV.

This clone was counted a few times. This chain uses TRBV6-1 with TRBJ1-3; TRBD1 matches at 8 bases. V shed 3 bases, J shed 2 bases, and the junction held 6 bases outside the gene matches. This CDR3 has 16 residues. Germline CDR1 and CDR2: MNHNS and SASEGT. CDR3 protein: CASSELGTGAGNTIYF. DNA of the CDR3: TGTGCCAGCAGTGAGCTGGGGACAGGAGCTGGAAACACCATATATTTT.

DNA of the CDR3: TGCGCCAGCAGCTTTGGGGTTTCGGCAAACATTCAGTACTTC. This encodes CASSFGVSANIQYF. V gene TRBV5-1 combines with J gene TRBJ2-4; D remains unclear. In germline, CDR1 is SGHRS, CDR2 YFSETQ. The CDR3 spans 14 residues. Trimming pared 2 bases from V and 6 bases from J, leaving 12 bases between.

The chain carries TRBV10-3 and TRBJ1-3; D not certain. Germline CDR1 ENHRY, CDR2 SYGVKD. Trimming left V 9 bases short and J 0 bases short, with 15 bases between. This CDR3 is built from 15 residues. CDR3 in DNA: TGTGCCATATTGGGTGCACCCAGCTCTGGAAACACCATATATTTT. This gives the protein CAILGAPSSGNTIYF.

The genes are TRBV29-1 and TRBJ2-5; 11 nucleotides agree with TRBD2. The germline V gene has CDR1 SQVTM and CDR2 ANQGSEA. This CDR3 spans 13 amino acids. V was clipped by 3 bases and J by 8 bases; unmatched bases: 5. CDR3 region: CSVEGSGGVTQYF. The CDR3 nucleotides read TGCAGCGTTGAGGGTAGCGGGGGGGTAACCCAGTACTTC. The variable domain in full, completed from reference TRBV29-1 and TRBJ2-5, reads SAVISQKPSRDICQRGTSLTIQCQVDSQVTMMFWYRQQPGQSLTLIATANQGSEATYESGFVIDKFPISRPNLTFSTLTVSNMSPEDSSIYLCSVEGSGGVTQYFGPGTRLLVL.

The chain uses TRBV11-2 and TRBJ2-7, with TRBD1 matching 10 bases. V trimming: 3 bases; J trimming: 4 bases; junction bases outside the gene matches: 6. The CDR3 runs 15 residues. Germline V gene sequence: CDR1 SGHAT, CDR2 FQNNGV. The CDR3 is CASSFGTGEEYEQYF. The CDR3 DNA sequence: TGTGCCAGCAGCTTCGGGACAGGGGAAGAGTACGAGCAGTACTTC.

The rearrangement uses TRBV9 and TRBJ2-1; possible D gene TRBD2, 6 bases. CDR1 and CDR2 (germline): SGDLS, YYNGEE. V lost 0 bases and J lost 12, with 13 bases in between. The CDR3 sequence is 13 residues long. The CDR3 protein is CASSVGGTSGQFF. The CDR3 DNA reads TGTGCCAGCAGCGTAGGGGGGACTTCTGGGCAGTTCTTC.

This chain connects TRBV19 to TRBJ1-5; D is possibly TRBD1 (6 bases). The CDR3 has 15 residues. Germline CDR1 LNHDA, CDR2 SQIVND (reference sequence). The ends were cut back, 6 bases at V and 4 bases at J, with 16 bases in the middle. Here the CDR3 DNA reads TGTGCCAGTAGCCCGGGGGGGGCAGAAAATCAGCCCCAGCATTTT. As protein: CASSPGGAENQPQHF. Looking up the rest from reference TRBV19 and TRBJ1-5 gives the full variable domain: DGGITQSPKYLFRKEGQNVTLSCEQNLNHDAMYWYRQDPGQGLRLIYYSQIVNDFQKGDIAEGYSVSREKKESFPLTVTSAQKNPTAFYLCASSPGGAENQPQHFGDGTRLSIL.

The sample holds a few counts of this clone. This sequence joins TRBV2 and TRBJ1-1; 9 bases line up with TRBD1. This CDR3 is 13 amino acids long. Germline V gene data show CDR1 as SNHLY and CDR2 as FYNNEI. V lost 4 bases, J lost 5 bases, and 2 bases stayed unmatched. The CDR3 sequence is CASSVQGATEAFF. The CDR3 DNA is TGTGCCAGCAGTGTACAGGGGGCAACTGAAGCTTTCTTT.

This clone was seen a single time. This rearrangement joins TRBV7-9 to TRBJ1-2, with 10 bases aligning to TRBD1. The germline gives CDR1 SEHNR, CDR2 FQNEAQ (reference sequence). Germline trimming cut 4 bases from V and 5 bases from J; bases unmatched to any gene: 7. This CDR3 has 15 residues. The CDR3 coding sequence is TGTGCCAGCAGCTCCAGACAGGGGGCATGGTATGGCTACACCTTC. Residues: CASSSRQGAWYGYTF.

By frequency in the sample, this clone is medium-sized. The CDR3 loop reads CASSTEAGTQGYTF. The CDR3 DNA follows: TGTGCCAGCAGTACAGAGGCCGGGACACAGGGCTACACCTTC. V usage is TRBV6-2 or TRBV6-3 and J usage is TRBJ1-2, with D possibly TRBD1 on 6 matching bases. V dropped 5 bases and J dropped 8 bases, with 18 bases sitting between them. Germline CDR1 MNHEY, CDR2 SVGEGT. The CDR3 runs to 14 residues.

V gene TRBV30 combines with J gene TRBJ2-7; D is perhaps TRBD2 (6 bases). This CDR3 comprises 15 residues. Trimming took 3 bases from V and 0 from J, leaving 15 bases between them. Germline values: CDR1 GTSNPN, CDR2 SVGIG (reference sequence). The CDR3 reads CAWRRRRGLSYEQYF. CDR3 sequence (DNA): TGTGCCTGGAGAAGAAGGAGGGGACTCTCCTACGAGCAGTACTTC. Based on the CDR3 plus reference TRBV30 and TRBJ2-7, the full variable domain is SQTIHQWPATLVQPVGSPLSLECTVEGTSNPNLYWYRQAAGRGLQLLFYSVGIGQISSEVPQNLSASRPQDRQFILSSKKLLLSDSGFYLCAWRRRRGLSYEQYFGPGTRLTVT.

In nucleotides, the CDR3 is TGCGCCAGCAGCCCGGGACAGGGGATGAATAATTCACCCCTCCACTTT. This gives the protein CASSPGQGMNNSPLHF. The genes are TRBV5-1 and TRBJ1-6; 10 bases are a match to TRBD1. Trimming at V came to 4 bases and at J to 5 bases, leaving 6 bases not matched to a gene. CDR1 and CDR2 (germline): SGHRS, YFSETQ. This CDR3 comprises 16 residues. Using reference TRBV5-1 and TRBJ1-6 for the parts outside the CDR3, the full variable domain is KAGVTQTPRYLIKTRGQQVTLSCSPISGHRSVSWYQQTPGQGLQFLFEYFSETQRNKGNFPGRFSGRQFSNSRSEMNVSTLELGDSALYLCASSPGQGMNNSPLHFGNGTRLTVT.

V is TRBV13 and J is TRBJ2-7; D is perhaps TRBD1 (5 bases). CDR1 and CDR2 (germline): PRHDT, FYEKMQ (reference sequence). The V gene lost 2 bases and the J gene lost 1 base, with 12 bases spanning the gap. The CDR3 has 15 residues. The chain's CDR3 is CASSLKGSFSYEQYF. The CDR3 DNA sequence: TGTGCCAGCAGCTTAAAGGGGTCGTTTTCCTACGAGCAGTACTTC.

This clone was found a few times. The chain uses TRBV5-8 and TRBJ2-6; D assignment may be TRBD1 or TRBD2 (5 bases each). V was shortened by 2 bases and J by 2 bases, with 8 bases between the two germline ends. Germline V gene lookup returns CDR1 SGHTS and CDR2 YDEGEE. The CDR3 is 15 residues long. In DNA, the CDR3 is TGTGCCAGCAGCTTTGGGGGTGCTGGGGCCAACGTCCTGACTTTC. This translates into CASSFGGAGANVLTF.

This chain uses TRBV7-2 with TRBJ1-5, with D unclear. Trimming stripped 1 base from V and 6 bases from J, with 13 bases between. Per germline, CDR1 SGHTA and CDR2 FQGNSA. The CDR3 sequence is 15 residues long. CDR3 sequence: CASSLDPSVAQPQHF. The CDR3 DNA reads TGTGCCAGCAGCTTAGACCCCTCCGTGGCTCAGCCCCAGCATTTT.

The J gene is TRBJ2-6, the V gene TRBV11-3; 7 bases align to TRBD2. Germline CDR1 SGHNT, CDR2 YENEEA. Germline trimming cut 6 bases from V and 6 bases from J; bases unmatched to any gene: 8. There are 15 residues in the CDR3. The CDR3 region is CASSPGGGLANVLTF. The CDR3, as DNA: TGTGCCAGCAGTCCTGGCGGGGGTTTGGCCAACGTCCTGACTTTC.

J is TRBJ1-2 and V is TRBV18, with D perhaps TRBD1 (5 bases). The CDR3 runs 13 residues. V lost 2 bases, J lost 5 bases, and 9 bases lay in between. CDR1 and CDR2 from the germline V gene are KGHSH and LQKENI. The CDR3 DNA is TGTGCCAGCTCACCAGGGGGAGGATATGGCTACACCTTC. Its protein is CASSPGGGYGYTF.